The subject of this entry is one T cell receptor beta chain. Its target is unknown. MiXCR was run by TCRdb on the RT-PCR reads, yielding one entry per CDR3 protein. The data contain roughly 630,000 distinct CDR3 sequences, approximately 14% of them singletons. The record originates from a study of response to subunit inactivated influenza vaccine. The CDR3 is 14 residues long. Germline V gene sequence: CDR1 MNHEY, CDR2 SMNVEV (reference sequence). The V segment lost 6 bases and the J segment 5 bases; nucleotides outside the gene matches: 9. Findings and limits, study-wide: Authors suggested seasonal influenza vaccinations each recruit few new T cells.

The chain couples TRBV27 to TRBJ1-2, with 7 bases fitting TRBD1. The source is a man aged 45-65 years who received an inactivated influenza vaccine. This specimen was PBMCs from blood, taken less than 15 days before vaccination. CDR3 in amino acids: CASRRGTAKYGYTF. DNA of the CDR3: TGTGCCAGCAGACGAGGGACAGCGAAGTATGGCTACACCTTC.